This T cell receptor beta chain is drawn from a study of neoadjuvant anti-PD-1 for oral cavity cancer. Study summary: Most patients had three to four biweekly doses of 3 mg/kg nivolumab before resection.

Time point defined: after neoadjuvant nivolumab, at surgical resection. Patients had HPV-negative, locally advanced oral cavity squamous cell carcinoma. Blood libraries mostly used about 500 ng genomic DNA, six replicates each. Method: immunoSEQ multiplex PCR; TCRdb's copy keeps in-frame clones and lacks some. The sample has over 25,000 clones; approximately 80% are singletons. V was trimmed by 3 bases and J by 0 bases, leaving 15 bases between them. The CDR3 is 17 residues long. Looked up from germline, CDR1 is LNHDA and CDR2 is SQIVND (reference sequence). The sample was PBMCs, taken after nivolumab (anti-PD-1) treatment. The sequence was collected from a person aged 35-79 years with oral cavity squamous cell carcinoma. The chain couples TRBV19 to TRBJ2-1; TRBD1 is a possible D gene (5 bases). The CDR3: CASSMSPQGSSYNEQFF. CDR3 sequence (DNA): TGTGCCAGTAGTATGAGCCCCCAGGGAAGCTCCTACAATGAGCAGTTCTTC. The entire variable domain, with the rest obtained from reference TRBV19 and TRBJ2-1, is as follows: DGGITQSPKYLFRKEGQNVTLSCEQNLNHDAMYWYRQDPGQGLRLIYYSQIVNDFQKGDIAEGYSVSREKKESFPLTVTSAQKNPTAFYLCASSMSPQGSSYNEQFFGPGTRLTVL.